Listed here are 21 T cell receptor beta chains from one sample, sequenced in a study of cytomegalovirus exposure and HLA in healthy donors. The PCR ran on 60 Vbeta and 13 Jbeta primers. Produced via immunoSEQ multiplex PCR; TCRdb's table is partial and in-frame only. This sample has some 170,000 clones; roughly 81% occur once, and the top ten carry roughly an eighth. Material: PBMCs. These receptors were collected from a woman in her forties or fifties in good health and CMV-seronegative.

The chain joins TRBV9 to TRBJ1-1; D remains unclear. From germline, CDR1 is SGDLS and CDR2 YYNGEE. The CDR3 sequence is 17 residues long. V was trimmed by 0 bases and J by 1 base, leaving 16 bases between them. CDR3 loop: CASSVVPGSWGNTEAFF. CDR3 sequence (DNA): TGTGCCAGCAGCGTAGTGCCGGGGTCCTGGGGGAACACTGAAGCTTTCTTT.

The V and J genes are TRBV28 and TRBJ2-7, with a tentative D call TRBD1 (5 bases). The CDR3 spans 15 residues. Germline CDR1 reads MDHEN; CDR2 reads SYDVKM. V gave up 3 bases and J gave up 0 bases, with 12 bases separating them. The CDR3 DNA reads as TGTGCCAGCAGTTTGGGGCGGACGGCCTCCTACGAGCAGTACTTC. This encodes CASSLGRTASYEQYF.

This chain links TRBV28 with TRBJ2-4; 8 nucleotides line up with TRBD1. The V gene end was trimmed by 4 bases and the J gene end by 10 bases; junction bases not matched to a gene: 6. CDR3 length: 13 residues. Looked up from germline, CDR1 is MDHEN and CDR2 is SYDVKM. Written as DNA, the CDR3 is TGTGCCAGCAGTTCTCAGGGGGCTCCGATTCAGTACTTC. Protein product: CASSSQGAPIQYF.

The CDR3 sequence: CAISVLAGGPEQFF. The CDR3 nucleotides are TGTGCCATCAGTGTACTAGCGGGGGGACCTGAGCAGTTCTTC. This rearrangement joins TRBV10-3 to TRBJ2-1; 12 bases map to TRBD2. This CDR3 has 14 residues. V shed 4 bases and J 9 bases; nucleotides not matched to a gene: 4. CDR1 and CDR2 from the germline V gene are ENHRY and SYGVKD.

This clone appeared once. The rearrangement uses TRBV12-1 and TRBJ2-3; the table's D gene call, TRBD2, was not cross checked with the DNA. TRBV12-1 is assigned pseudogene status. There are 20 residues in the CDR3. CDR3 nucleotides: TGTGCCAGCAGCTTTGGGGAGGGACTAGCGGGAAGCCCTAGCACAGATACGCAGTATTTT. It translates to CASSFGEGLAGSPSTDTQYF.

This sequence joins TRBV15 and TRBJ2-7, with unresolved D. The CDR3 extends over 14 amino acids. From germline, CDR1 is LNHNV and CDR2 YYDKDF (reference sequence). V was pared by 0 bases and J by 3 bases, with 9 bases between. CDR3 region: CATSRDRSIYEQYF. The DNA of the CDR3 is TGTGCCACCAGCAGAGATCGGTCTATCTACGAGCAGTACTTC.

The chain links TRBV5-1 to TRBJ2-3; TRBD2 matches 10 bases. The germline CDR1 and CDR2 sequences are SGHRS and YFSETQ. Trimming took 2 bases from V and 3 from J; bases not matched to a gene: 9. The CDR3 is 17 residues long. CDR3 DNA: TGCGCCAGCAGCTTTATGACTAGCGGGTTTCAAACAGATACGCAGTATTTT. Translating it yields CASSFMTSGFQTDTQYF.

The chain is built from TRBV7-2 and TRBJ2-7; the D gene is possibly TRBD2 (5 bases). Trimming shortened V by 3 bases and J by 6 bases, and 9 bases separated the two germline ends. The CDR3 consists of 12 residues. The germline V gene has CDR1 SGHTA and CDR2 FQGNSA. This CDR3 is CASSLGRGEQYF. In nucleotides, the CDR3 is TGTGCCAGCAGCTTGGGCCGGGGCGAGCAGTACTTC.

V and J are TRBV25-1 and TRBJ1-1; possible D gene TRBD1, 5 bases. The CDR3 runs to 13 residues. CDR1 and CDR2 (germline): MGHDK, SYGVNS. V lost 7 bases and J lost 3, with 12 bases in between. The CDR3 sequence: CASMGPADTEAFF. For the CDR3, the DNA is TGTGCCAGCATGGGGCCGGCGGACACTGAAGCTTTCTTT.

CDR3: CASRGQGGTYEQYF. CDR3 DNA: TGTGCCAGCAGGGGCCAGGGGGGAACCTACGAGCAGTACTTC. V and J are TRBV6-1 and TRBJ2-7, with D possibly being TRBD1 (7 bases). The CDR3 loop spans 14 amino acids. CDR1 and CDR2 (germline): MNHNS, SASEGT. Trimming took 6 bases from V and 2 from J, leaving 14 bases between them.

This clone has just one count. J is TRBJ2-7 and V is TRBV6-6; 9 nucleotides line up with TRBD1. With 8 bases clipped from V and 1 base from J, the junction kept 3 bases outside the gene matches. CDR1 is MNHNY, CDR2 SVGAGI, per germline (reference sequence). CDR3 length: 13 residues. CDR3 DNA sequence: TGTGCCAGCGGACAGGGGCCTTCCTACGAGCAGTACTTC. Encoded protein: CASGQGPSYEQYF.

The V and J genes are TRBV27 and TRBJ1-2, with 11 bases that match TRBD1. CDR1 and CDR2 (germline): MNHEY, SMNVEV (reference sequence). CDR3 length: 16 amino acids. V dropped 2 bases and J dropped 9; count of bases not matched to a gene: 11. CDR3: CASSLMGTGGSLSYTF. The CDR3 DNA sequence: TGTGCCAGCAGTTTAATGGGGACAGGGGGGTCTCTAAGCTACACCTTC.

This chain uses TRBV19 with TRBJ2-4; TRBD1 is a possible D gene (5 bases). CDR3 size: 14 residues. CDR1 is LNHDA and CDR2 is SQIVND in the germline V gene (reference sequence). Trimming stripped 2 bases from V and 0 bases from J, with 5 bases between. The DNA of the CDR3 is TGTGCCAGTAGTATACAGGGAGCCAAAAACATTCAGTACTTC. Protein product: CASSIQGAKNIQYF.

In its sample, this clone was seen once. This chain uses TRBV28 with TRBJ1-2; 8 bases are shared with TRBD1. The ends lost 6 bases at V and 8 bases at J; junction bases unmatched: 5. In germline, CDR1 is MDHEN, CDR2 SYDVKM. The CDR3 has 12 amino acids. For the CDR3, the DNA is TGTGCCAGCAGCCAAACAGGGGGAGGCTACACCTTC. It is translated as CASSQTGGGYTF.

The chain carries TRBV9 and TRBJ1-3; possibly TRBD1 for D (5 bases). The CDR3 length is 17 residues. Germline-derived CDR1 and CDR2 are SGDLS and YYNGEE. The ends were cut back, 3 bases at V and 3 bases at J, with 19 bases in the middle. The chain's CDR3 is CASSGMIGGELGNTIYF. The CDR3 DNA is TGTGCCAGCAGCGGGATGATAGGAGGGGAGCTTGGAAACACCATATATTTT. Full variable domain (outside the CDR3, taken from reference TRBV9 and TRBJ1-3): DSGVTQTPKHLITATGQRVTLRCSPRSGDLSVYWYQQSLDQGLQFLIQYYNGEERAKGNILERFSAQQFPDLHSELNLSSLELGDSALYFCASSGMIGGELGNTIYFGEGSWLTVV.

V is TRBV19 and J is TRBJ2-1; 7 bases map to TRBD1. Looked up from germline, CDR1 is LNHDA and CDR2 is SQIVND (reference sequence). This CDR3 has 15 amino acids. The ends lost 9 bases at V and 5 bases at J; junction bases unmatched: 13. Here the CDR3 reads CASLPGQKGDNEQFF. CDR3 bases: TGTGCCAGCCTGCCGGGACAGAAAGGGGACAATGAGCAGTTCTTC.

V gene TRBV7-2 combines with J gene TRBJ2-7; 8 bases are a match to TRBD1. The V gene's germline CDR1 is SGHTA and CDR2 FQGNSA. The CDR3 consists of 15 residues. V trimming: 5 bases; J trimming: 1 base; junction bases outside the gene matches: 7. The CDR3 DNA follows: TGTGCCAGCAGCCCGGACAGGGCGGTTTCCTACGAGCAGTACTTC. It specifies CASSPDRAVSYEQYF. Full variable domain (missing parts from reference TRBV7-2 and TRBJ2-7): GAGVSQSPSNKVTEKGKDVELRCDPISGHTALYWYRQSLGQGLEFLIYFQGNSAPDKSGLPSDRFSAERTGGSVSTLTIQRTQQEDSAVYLCASSPDRAVSYEQYFGPGTRLTVT.

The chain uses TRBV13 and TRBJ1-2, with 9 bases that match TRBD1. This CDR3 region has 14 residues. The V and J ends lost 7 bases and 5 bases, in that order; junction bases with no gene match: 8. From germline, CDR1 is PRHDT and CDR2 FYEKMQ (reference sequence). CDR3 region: CASTRDRGSYGYTF. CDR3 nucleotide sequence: TGTGCCAGCACCAGAGACAGGGGGTCTTATGGCTACACCTTC. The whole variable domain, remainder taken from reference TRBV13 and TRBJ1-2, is AAGVIQSPRHLIKEKRETATLKCYPIPRHDTVYWYQQGPGQDPQFLISFYEKMQSDKGSIPDRFSAQQFSDYHSELNMSSLELGDSALYFCASTRDRGSYGYTFGSGTRLTVV.

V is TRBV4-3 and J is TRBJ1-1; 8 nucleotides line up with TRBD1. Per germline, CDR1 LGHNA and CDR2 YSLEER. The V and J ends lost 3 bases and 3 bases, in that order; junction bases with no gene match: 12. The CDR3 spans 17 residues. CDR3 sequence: CASSQDAGGWLYTEAFF. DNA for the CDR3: TGCGCCAGCAGCCAGGATGCAGGGGGCTGGTTGTACACTGAAGCTTTCTTT.

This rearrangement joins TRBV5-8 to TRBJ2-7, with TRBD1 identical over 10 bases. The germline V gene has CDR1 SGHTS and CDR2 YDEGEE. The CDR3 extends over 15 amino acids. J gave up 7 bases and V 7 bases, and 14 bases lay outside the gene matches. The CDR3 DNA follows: TGTGCCAGCTACCTCGGGACAGGGGCGCCGGGGGAGCAGTACTTC. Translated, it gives CASYLGTGAPGEQYF.

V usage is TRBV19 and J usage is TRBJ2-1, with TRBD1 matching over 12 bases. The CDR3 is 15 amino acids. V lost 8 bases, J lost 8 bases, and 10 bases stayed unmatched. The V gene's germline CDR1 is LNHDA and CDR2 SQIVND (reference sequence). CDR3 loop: CASSPGQGAVYEQFF. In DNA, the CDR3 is TGTGCCAGTTCACCGGGACAGGGGGCCGTATATGAGCAGTTCTTC.